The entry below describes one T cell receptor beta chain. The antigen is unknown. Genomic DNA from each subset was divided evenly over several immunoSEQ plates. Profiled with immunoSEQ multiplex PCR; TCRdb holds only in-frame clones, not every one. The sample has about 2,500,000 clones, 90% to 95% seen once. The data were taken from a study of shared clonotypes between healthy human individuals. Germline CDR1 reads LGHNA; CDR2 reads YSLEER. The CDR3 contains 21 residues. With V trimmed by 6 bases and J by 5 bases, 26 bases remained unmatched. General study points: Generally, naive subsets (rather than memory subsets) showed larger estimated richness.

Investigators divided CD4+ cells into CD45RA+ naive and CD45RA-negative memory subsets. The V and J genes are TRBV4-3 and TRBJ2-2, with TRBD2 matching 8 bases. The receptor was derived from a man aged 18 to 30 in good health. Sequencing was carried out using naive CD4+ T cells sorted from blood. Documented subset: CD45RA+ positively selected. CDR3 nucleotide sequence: TGCGCCAGCAGATACGGGAGGGTCGGGGAGCAGAACGGGATGTTTACCGGGGAGCTGTTTTTT. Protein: CASRYGRVGEQNGMFTGELFF.